What follows are 19 T cell receptor beta chains derived from one specimen sequenced in a study of molecular identifiers for immune sequencing clone quantification. TCRdb reprocessed the PCR reads via MiXCR and lists one record per CDR3 protein. Of some 680,000 distinct CDR3 sequences detected, about 25% appear once; the ten largest clones hold 0.7% to 0.95%. Sequencing input: naive CD8+ T cells from blood, with Jurkat cell RNA spiked in. The sample's subset: FACS-sorted CD8+CD4-CCR7+CD45RA+ naive T cells. The receptors stem from a human donor in good health. Some libraries in this study had Jurkat cell RNA spiked in.

Ten or more counts support this clonotype. The rearrangement joins TRBV2 to TRBJ2-3; D perhaps matches TRBD2 (6 bases). Trimming pared 3 bases from V and 9 bases from J, leaving 16 bases between. The CDR3 has 14 residues. Germline V gene data show CDR1 as SNHLY and CDR2 as FYNNEI. The CDR3 is CASSDYAGLTTQYF. The CDR3 DNA sequence: TGTGCCAGCAGTGATTATGCGGGGCTAACCACGCAGTATTTT.

This clonotype was observed at least ten times. This chain links TRBV7-9 with TRBJ1-5; D is ambiguous. V was shortened by 0 bases and J by 5 bases, with 2 bases between the two germline ends. The CDR3 extends over 12 amino acids. Germline V CDR1 and CDR2: SEHNR, FQNEAQ (reference sequence). Written as DNA, the CDR3 is TGTGCCAGCAGCTTAGCCGATCAGCCCCAGCATTTT. It yields the protein CASSLADQPQHF.

In regard to this clonotype: A single base separates this from a much larger clone, so it may be a read error. The chain links TRBV7-9 to TRBJ1-1; D is unresolved. Germline V CDR1 and CDR2: SEHNR, FQNEAQ (reference sequence). The CDR3 loop spans 14 amino acids. The CDR3 DNA reads as TGTGCCAGCAGCCGACCAGGCTTGAACACTGAAGCTTCCTTT. Encoded protein: CASSRPGLNTEASF.

The chain joins TRBV6-4 to TRBJ1-4; 7 nucleotides align to TRBD1. The CDR3 consists of 20 residues. Germline loops: CDR1 MRHNA, CDR2 SNTAGT. After removal of 7 bases from V and 6 bases from J, the junction contained 26 bases not matched to a gene. Here the CDR3 DNA reads TGTGCCAGCACCACTGGGAGGGGGCGCCCAGGGTGGTATATGGATGAAAAACTGTTTTTT. It codes for CASTTGRGRPGWYMDEKLFF.

This chain links TRBV12-3 or TRBV12-4 with TRBJ1-2; D is uncertain. This CDR3 has 15 amino acids. Trimming stripped 2 bases from V and 0 bases from J, with 10 bases between. This CDR3 is CASSLYPGTNYGYTF. The CDR3 DNA is TGTGCCAGCAGTTTATATCCGGGCACTAACTATGGCTACACCTTC.

The chain combines TRBV5-1 with TRBJ2-5; 10 nucleotides line up with TRBD2. V lost 2 bases to trimming and J lost 5 bases; unmatched junction nucleotides: 21. The CDR3 loop spans 20 amino acids. In germline, CDR1 is SGHRS, CDR2 YFSETQ. DNA for the CDR3: TGCGCCAGCAGCTTCCCGGCGGGGACTAGCGCCCCGCCGGGCAGGGAGACCCAGTACTTC. It translates to CASSFPAGTSAPPGRETQYF.

This clonotype was seen a handful of times. This chain connects TRBV6-6 to TRBJ2-3, with 7 bases matching TRBD2. Trimming at V came to 0 bases and at J to 4 bases, leaving 13 bases not matched to a gene. The CDR3 runs to 18 residues. Germline CDR1 and CDR2: MNHNY and SVGAGI (reference sequence). The CDR3 sequence is CASSYSPGGRIGSDTQYF. For the CDR3, the DNA is TGTGCCAGCAGTTACTCTCCGGGAGGCAGAATAGGGTCAGATACGCAGTATTTT.

About this clonotype itself: A much larger clone is a single base away; this may be a read error. The conserved final phenylalanine or tryptophan is absent from the CDR3, which likely points to a read error. The chain is built from TRBV10-3 and TRBJ1-1, with 9 bases matching TRBD1. Germline CDR1 and CDR2: ENHRY and SYGVKD. Trimming removed 8 bases from V and 5 bases from J; junction bases left unmatched: 6. CDR3 size: 13 residues. CDR3 region: CAIDEGQGTEAFS. CDR3 coding DNA: TGTGCCATCGATGAGGGACAGGGAACTGAAGCTTTCTCT.

The table lists this clonotype with many counts. The V and J genes are TRBV6-5 and TRBJ2-3; 7 bases map to TRBD1. Trimming took 8 bases from V and 5 from J; bases not matched to a gene: 7. This CDR3 comprises 13 residues. Per germline, CDR1 MNHEY and CDR2 SVGAGI. The CDR3 loop reads CASRTGVLDTQYF. The CDR3, as DNA: TGTGCCAGCCGAACAGGGGTGTTAGATACGCAGTATTTT.

This clonotype was counted only a few times. This may stem from a read error, because a much larger clone lies one nucleotide away. The V and J genes are TRBV5-1 and TRBJ1-1, with D perhaps TRBD1 (5 bases). There are 13 residues in the CDR3. Germline-derived CDR1 and CDR2 are SGHRS and YFSETQ. The germline V and J ends were trimmed by 0 bases and 6 bases, with 9 bases remaining between them. The CDR3 here is CASSLGPGPEAFF. The CDR3 DNA sequence: TGCGCCAGCAGCTTGGGGCCAGGGCCTGAAGCTTTCTTT.

The chain employs TRBV30 and TRBJ2-1, with D perhaps matching TRBD2 (7 bases). Trimming took off 3 bases at V and 8 bases at J, with 14 bases between the two ends. In germline, CDR1 is GTSNPN, CDR2 SVGIG (reference sequence). This CDR3 has 13 residues. This CDR3 reads CAWSYGGGDEQFF. The CDR3 DNA is TGTGCCTGGAGCTATGGGGGGGGCGATGAGCAGTTCTTC.

In this sample, this clonotype turned up many times. CDR3 in amino acids: CASSPYLASGSPQYF. Here the CDR3 DNA reads TGTGCCAGCAGCCCATACCTTGCTAGCGGGAGTCCGCAGTATTTT. J is TRBJ2-3 and V is TRBV7-2; TRBD2 aligns across 10 bases. The CDR3 is 15 residues long. Per the germline V gene, CDR1 is SGHTA and CDR2 is FQGNSA. V dropped 5 bases and J dropped 10; count of bases not matched to a gene: 12.

This chain joins TRBV20-1 and TRBJ2-7; 8 bases align to TRBD1. The CDR3 loop spans 15 amino acids. The V segment lost 3 bases and the J segment 2 bases; nucleotides outside the gene matches: 9. CDR1 is DFQATT, CDR2 SNEGSKA, per germline (reference sequence). The CDR3 region has the DNA TGCAGTGCTAGGTTACAAGACAGGGGTACCTACGAGCAGTACTTC. It encodes CSARLQDRGTYEQYF.

This clonotype was recorded at least ten times. The chain links TRBV4-3 to TRBJ2-6; unclear D gene. Germline values: CDR1 LGHNA, CDR2 YSLEER. This CDR3 contains 18 residues. V gave up 4 bases and J gave up 1 base, with 17 bases separating them. CDR3 sequence: CASSPREYGSSGANVLTF. The CDR3 DNA follows: TGCGCCAGCAGCCCCCGCGAATACGGATCATCTGGGGCCAACGTCCTGACTTTC.

This clonotype was counted only a few times. V gene TRBV24-1 combines with J gene TRBJ2-2; 9 bases line up with TRBD1. Trimming took 4 bases from V and 6 from J; bases not matched to a gene: 11. The CDR3 is 17 amino acids. CDR1 is KGHDR, CDR2 SFDVKD, per germline. Here the CDR3 reads CATSDGTGNTFPGELFF. The CDR3 bases are TGTGCCACCAGTGACGGGACAGGGAATACTTTCCCCGGGGAGCTGTTTTTT.

This chain connects TRBV4-1 to TRBJ2-7; 13 bases map to TRBD2. The CDR3 is 17 amino acids. In germline, CDR1 is MGHRA, CDR2 YSYEKL. J gave up 4 bases and V 3 bases, and 9 bases lay outside the gene matches. This CDR3 reads CASSQETGTSGVYEQYF. The CDR3 DNA sequence: TGCGCCAGCAGCCAGGAAACCGGGACTAGCGGGGTTTACGAGCAGTACTTC.

This clonotype has more than one count but fewer than ten. The chain employs TRBV6-5 and TRBJ1-1; 8 bases are shared with TRBD1. There are 20 residues in the CDR3. Trimming took 6 bases from V and 3 from J; bases not matched to a gene: 24. CDR1 and CDR2 from the germline V gene are MNHEY and SVGAGI. This CDR3 is CASSTTGTGQRYQTYTEAFF. The CDR3 nucleotides are TGTGCCAGCAGCACGACCGGGACAGGACAACGCTATCAGACCTACACTGAAGCTTTCTTT.

The sample holds a few counts of this clonotype. The rearrangement joins TRBV11-3 to TRBJ2-3, with TRBD2 identical over 12 bases. Germline V gene sequence: CDR1 SGHNT, CDR2 YENEEA. J gave up 0 bases and V 5 bases, and 6 bases lay outside the gene matches. The CDR3 is 17 residues long. The CDR3 protein is CASSPRTSGVSTDTQYF. The CDR3, as DNA: TGTGCCAGCAGCCCCCGGACTAGCGGGGTGAGCACAGATACGCAGTATTTT.

To note about this clonotype: Compared with germline, one end of the junction differs, possibly owing to a read error. V gene TRBV12-3 or TRBV12-4 combines with J gene TRBJ1-1, with D possibly matching TRBD1 (5 bases). The CDR3 totals 13 residues. The CDR3 DNA sequence: TGTACCAGCAGTGCCACAGGTGACACTGAAGCTTTCTTT. This translates into CTSSATGDTEAFF.